This T cell receptor (beta chain) is from a study of PD-1 blockade in classical Hodgkin lymphoma. Overall study findings and caveats: Newly diagnosed patients were said to have less baseline TCR diversity than healthy donors did.

V was trimmed by 3 bases and J by 2 bases, leaving 16 bases between them. From germline, CDR1 is SGHRS and CDR2 YFSETQ. The CDR3 is made up of 16 amino acids. Time point noted: cycle 4 day 1 (C4D1), after more than five weeks of nivolumab. All the patients suffered relapse after autologous stem cell transplantation, and brentuximab vedotin exposure differed. Thawed PBMCs yielded CD4+ T cells through magnetic negative selection. This clone occurred once. Its antigen is still unknown. Using immunoSEQ multiplex PCR, the repertoire was profiled, and TCRdb retains in-frame clones only, with some absent. There are roughly 32,000 clones in the sample; 92% occur only once, and 0.3% lies in the top ten.

This chain joins TRBV5-1 and TRBJ2-3; D is uncertain. The sequencing used CD4+ T cells from blood, collected before the fourth cycle of nivolumab. This TCR derives from a human donor with classical Hodgkin lymphoma. The CDR3 sequence is CASSSERLTLTDTQYF. The CDR3 nucleotides read TGCGCCAGCAGCTCCGAAAGACTCACACTCACAGATACGCAGTATTTT.